Listed here are 7 T cell receptor beta chains from one sample, sequenced in a study of T cell responses to AZD1222 COVID-19 vaccine (dated by TCRdb to the early 2020s). The time point label for this specimen denotes: about 28 days (+/-7) after the second vaccine dose. The library was produced with the immunoSEQ multiplex PCR assay. The immuneACCESS repertoire file appears here via TCRdb, limited to in-frame rearrangements. These files lack a portion of the clones; in checked studies, under half of the deficit traces to unresolved V genes, and the cause of the others is not known. The sample table lists roughly 180,000 clones, about nine tenths of them with a count of one. 1.5% to 2% of the sample goes to the ten largest clones. Sequenced here: peripheral blood, sampled 28 days after the second AZD1222 dose. The receptors here all came from an adult who received the AZD1222 COVID-19 vaccine.

The rearrangement uses TRBV30 and TRBJ1-5, with unresolved D. V lost 2 bases and J lost 4, with 9 bases in between. The CDR3 has 13 amino acids. Looked up from germline, CDR1 is GTSNPN and CDR2 is SVGIG (reference sequence). This CDR3 is CAWSKGGNQPQHF. CDR3 nucleotides: TGTGCCTGGAGTAAGGGAGGAAATCAGCCCCAGCATTTT.

The chain carries TRBV2 and TRBJ2-3; 8 bases agree with TRBD2. The V segment lost 8 bases and the J segment 4 bases; nucleotides outside the gene matches: 20. This CDR3 spans 18 amino acids. The germline V gene has CDR1 SNHLY and CDR2 FYNNEI. The CDR3 sequence is CASHGSPWSDSGADTQYF. The CDR3 nucleotides are TGTGCCAGCCATGGTTCGCCCTGGAGCGATAGCGGGGCAGATACGCAGTATTTT. Full variable domain (missing parts from reference TRBV2 and TRBJ2-3): EPEVTQTPSHQVTQMGQEVILRCVPISNHLYFYWYRQILGQKVEFLVSFYNNEISEKSEIFDDQFSVERPDGSNFTLKIRSTKLEDSAMYFCASHGSPWSDSGADTQYFGPGTRLTVL.

This clone was found a few times. The chain employs TRBV30 and TRBJ1-5; D is perhaps TRBD1 (6 bases). The germline V and J ends were trimmed by 0 bases and 5 bases, with 11 bases remaining between them. This CDR3 has 14 amino acids. Germline loops: CDR1 GTSNPN, CDR2 SVGIG (reference sequence). The CDR3 sequence is CAWSVGTGHQPQHF. The CDR3 DNA reads TGTGCCTGGAGTGTGGGCACAGGGCATCAGCCCCAGCATTTT.

The J gene is TRBJ1-5, the V gene TRBV19; perhaps TRBD1 as D (6 bases). The CDR3 is 14 amino acids. CDR1 and CDR2 (germline): LNHDA, SQIVND (reference sequence). V was shortened by 9 bases and J by 1 base, with 13 bases between the two germline ends. The CDR3 sequence is CASSGTLSNQPQHF. The CDR3 region has the DNA TGTGCCAGCAGCGGGACACTGAGCAATCAGCCCCAGCATTTT.

V and J are TRBV24-1 and TRBJ1-4; perhaps TRBD1 as D (6 bases). Deletions cut 12 bases from V and 4 bases from J, with 14 bases between. Germline V lookup: CDR1 KGHDR, CDR2 SFDVKD. This CDR3 region has 13 residues. Here the CDR3 reads CAAKGGRNEKLFF. The CDR3 DNA is TGTGCCGCCAAGGGGGGCCGTAATGAAAAACTGTTTTTT.

This chain uses TRBV27 with TRBJ2-1; 10 bases fit TRBD2. Per germline, CDR1 MNHEY and CDR2 SMNVEV (reference sequence). The ends lost 2 bases at V and 9 bases at J; junction bases unmatched: 4. The CDR3 extends over 14 amino acids. The CDR3 is CASSLISGRGEQFF. The CDR3 DNA reads TGTGCCAGCAGTTTAATAAGCGGGAGGGGTGAGCAGTTCTTC.

The chain links TRBV2 to TRBJ2-7; D is tentatively TRBD1 or TRBD2 (5 bases each). The germline V and J ends were trimmed by 6 bases and 4 bases, with 16 bases remaining between them. Germline CDR1 SNHLY, CDR2 FYNNEI. The CDR3 covers 14 residues. The DNA for the CDR3 is TGTGCCAGCAGAATGGGACCAGGCGGGTACGAGCAGTACTTC. This gives the protein CASRMGPGGYEQYF.